These 13 T cell receptor beta chains came from one sample sequenced in a study of T cell responses to AZD1222 COVID-19 vaccine. Clones were read by immunoSEQ multiplex PCR, and TCRdb kept only the in-frame ones, dropping some. The sample yields about 86,000 clones, around 90% seen once. Here the sequenced sample was peripheral blood, taken on day 0 of AZD1222 vaccination. These receptor sequences come from an adult in good health.

The gene calls are TRBV7-9 and TRBJ1-2, with 10 bases matching TRBD1. V lost 2 bases to trimming and J lost 6 bases; unmatched junction nucleotides: 9. CDR1 and CDR2 from the germline V gene are SEHNR and FQNEAQ (reference sequence). The CDR3 is 16 residues long. The CDR3 sequence: CASSLSTGQGNDGYTF. The DNA for the CDR3 is TGTGCCAGCAGCTTATCGACGGGACAGGGGAACGATGGCTACACCTTC.

The chain uses TRBV12-3 or TRBV12-4 and TRBJ2-2, with TRBD1 matching over 9 bases. The CDR3 totals 13 residues. The V gene end was trimmed by 11 bases and the J gene end by 4 bases; junction bases not matched to a gene: 5. The CDR3 nucleotides are TGTGCCGGAAGACAGGGGGTCACCGGGGAGCTGTTTTTT. It is translated as CAGRQGVTGELFF.

The chain carries TRBV28 and TRBJ1-5, with 10 bases that match TRBD1. After removal of 7 bases from V and 5 bases from J, the junction contained 11 bases not matched to a gene. This CDR3 comprises 16 residues. Germline CDR1 reads MDHEN; CDR2 reads SYDVKM. CDR3 DNA: TGTGCCAGCACTCTCCCGGGACAGGGGTCGGATCAGCCCCAGCATTTT. Translated: CASTLPGQGSDQPQHF.

The chain recombines TRBV5-1 with TRBJ1-6, with D unclear. V was cut by 4 bases and J by 0 bases, with 11 bases left in between. This CDR3 has 16 residues. CDR1 SGHRS and CDR2 YFSETQ come from the germline V gene. CDR3 DNA sequence: TGCGCCAGCAGCGGCGGAAGGAGCTCCTATAATTCACCCCTCCACTTT. Its translation: CASSGGRSSYNSPLHF.

The chain links TRBV28 to TRBJ1-3, with 9 bases aligning to TRBD1. CDR3 length: 14 residues. Germline CDR1 and CDR2: MDHEN and SYDVKM. J was trimmed by 0 bases and V by 6 bases; bases with no gene match: 0. The CDR3 reads CASRTGGSGNTIYF. In DNA form, the CDR3 reads TGTGCCAGCAGGACAGGGGGCTCTGGAAACACCATATATTTT.

This chain connects TRBV28 to TRBJ2-5, with D possibly TRBD1 on 5 matching bases. The ends were cut back, 7 bases at V and 5 bases at J, with 14 bases in the middle. CDR3 length: 13 residues. The V gene's germline CDR1 is MDHEN and CDR2 SYDVKM. This chain's CDR3 is CASTQGGRETQYF. The CDR3 DNA reads TGTGCCAGCACCCAGGGTGGGCGGGAGACCCAGTACTTC.

The V gene is TRBV7-9, the J gene TRBJ1-1; D remains ambiguous. The CDR3 extends over 11 amino acids. The germline gives CDR1 SEHNR, CDR2 FQNEAQ (reference sequence). Trimming removed 5 bases from V and 5 bases from J, with 6 bases in between. CDR3 nucleotide sequence: TGTGCCAGCAGCAAGACGACTGAAGCTTTCTTT. Translated, it gives CASSKTTEAFF.

Details on this clone: Here the CDR3 omits its conserved ending phenylalanine or tryptophan, so a read error is the likely source. Because the CDR3's place on the DNA is in doubt, the DNA is left out and the CDR3 is given as listed by TCRdb. V gene TRBV3-1 (or the pseudogene TRBV3-2) combines with J gene TRBJ2-7; the table assigns TRBD2, which was not confirmed against the DNA. Germline V lookup: CDR1 LGHDT, CDR2 YNNKEL (reference sequence). Counting both end residues, the CDR3 totals 13 amino acids. CDR3: CASSLQNSGGLSL.

The V and J genes are TRBV19 and TRBJ2-5; TRBD2 aligns across 7 bases. V shed 2 bases and J 7 bases; nucleotides not matched to a gene: 7. Germline values: CDR1 LNHDA, CDR2 SQIVND (reference sequence). The CDR3 is 14 amino acids. The DNA of the CDR3 is TGTGCCAGTAGTATACAGCGGGGCGCGGGGACCCAGTACTTC. Residues: CASSIQRGAGTQYF.

The chain joins TRBV6-5 to TRBJ1-2; 10 bases fit TRBD1. Germline V CDR1 and CDR2: MNHEY, SVGAGI. This CDR3 is 14 amino acids long. V shed 7 bases, J shed 8 bases, and the junction held 10 bases outside the gene matches. CDR3 region: CASIPGQGRWGYTF. The CDR3, as DNA: TGTGCCAGCATCCCGGGACAGGGGCGATGGGGCTACACCTTC.

CDR3 amino acids: CASSSPWGSMNTEAFF. The DNA for the CDR3 is TGTGCCAGCAGTTCTCCCTGGGGGTCGATGAACACTGAAGCTTTCTTT. This chain uses TRBV28 with TRBJ1-1, with D perhaps matching TRBD1 (5 bases). V lost 4 bases and J lost 0, with 15 bases in between. CDR3 length: 16 amino acids. Germline values: CDR1 MDHEN, CDR2 SYDVKM.

This chain connects TRBV27 to TRBJ1-1; 9 bases are shared with TRBD1. Germline assignment: CDR1 MNHEY and CDR2 SMNVEV (reference sequence). The CDR3 has 14 residues. J was trimmed by 5 bases and V by 2 bases; bases with no gene match: 3. The CDR3 reads CASSLGTGLTEAFF. CDR3 DNA: TGTGCCAGCAGTTTAGGGACAGGGTTAACTGAAGCTTTCTTT.

This clone was seen once. The genes are TRBV5-1 and TRBJ1-3; weak D call: TRBD1 (6 bases). The V gene lost 5 bases and the J gene lost 2 bases, with 11 bases spanning the gap. The CDR3 is 14 amino acids. CDR1 is SGHRS and CDR2 is YFSETQ in the germline V gene. The CDR3 region is CASRPGAPGNTIYF. DNA of the CDR3: TGCGCCAGCAGACCAGGGGCTCCTGGAAACACCATATATTTT.